Sequencing of this T cell receptor beta chain was carried out in a study of cytomegalovirus exposure and HLA in healthy donors. PCR primers comprised 60 Vbeta and 13 Jbeta primers. Sequencing used immunoSEQ multiplex PCR; TCRdb keeps in-frame clones, though not all of them. The sample consists of approximately 110,000 clones, less than 80% of them appearing once. The sample holds a few counts of this clone. As yet, its antigen is unknown. Study findings and constraints: Later work associated roughly 15,000 TCR beta sequences with HLA alleles at 0.05 false discovery rate.

The sequencing sample was made of PBMCs. The clonotype originates from a middle-aged woman in good health and CMV-seronegative.

The CDR3 region is CASSQGRQGYTEAFF. The DNA for the CDR3 is TGCGCCAGCAGCCAAGGTCGACAGGGCTACACTGAAGCTTTCTTT. This rearrangement joins TRBV4-3 to TRBJ1-1; TRBD1 agrees at 7 bases. This CDR3 is 15 amino acids long. Germline lookup yields CDR1 LGHNA and CDR2 YSLEER. Unmatched junction bases numbered 5, after V lost 1 base and J lost 3 bases.